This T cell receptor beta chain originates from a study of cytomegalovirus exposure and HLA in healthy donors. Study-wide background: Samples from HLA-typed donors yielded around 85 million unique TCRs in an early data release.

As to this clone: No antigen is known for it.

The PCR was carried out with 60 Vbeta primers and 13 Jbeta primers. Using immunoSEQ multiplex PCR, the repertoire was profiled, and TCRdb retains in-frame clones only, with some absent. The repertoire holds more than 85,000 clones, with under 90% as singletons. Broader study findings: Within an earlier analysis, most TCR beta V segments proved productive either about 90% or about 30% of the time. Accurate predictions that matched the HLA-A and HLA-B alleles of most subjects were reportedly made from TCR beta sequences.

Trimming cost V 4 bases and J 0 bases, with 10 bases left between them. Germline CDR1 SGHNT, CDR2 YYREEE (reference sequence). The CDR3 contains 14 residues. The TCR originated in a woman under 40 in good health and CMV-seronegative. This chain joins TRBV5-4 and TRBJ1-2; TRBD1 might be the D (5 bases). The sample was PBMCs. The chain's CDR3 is CASSPDRANYGYTF. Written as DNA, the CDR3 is TGTGCCAGCAGCCCCGACAGAGCTAACTATGGCTACACCTTC.